This entry concerns a single T cell receptor beta chain. Bulk tissue was left unsorted, and RNA and DNA were co-extracted from 20-30 mg of it. The record originates from a study of tumor-infiltrating lymphocytes in primary liver carcinoma. Constant-region priming of about 500 ng total RNA yielded TCR beta cDNA. For TCR beta, libraries were produced by three nested multiplex PCR rounds using slightly modified ARM-PCR. Each CDR3 protein is one row after TCRdb ran MiXCR on the multiplex PCR reads. This sample yields 100,000 to 120,000 distinct CDR3 sequences, of which approximately 82% are seen a single time; approximately 21% belongs to the top ten. The receptor was derived from a man aged 40-49 years with primary liver carcinoma and hepatitis B virus infection. Specimen: liver tumor tissue from sampling region 3. Noted subset: tumor region T3, left-lateral pole.

The CDR3 loop reads CTGSSDRDGADTQYF. CDR3 sequence (DNA): TGTACCGGCAGCTCTGACAGGGACGGGGCAGATACGCAGTATTTT. The J gene is TRBJ2-3, the V gene TRBV7-9; 7 nucleotides line up with TRBD1. CDR3 length equals 15 residues. Looked up from germline, CDR1 is SEHNR and CDR2 is FQNEAQ (reference sequence).